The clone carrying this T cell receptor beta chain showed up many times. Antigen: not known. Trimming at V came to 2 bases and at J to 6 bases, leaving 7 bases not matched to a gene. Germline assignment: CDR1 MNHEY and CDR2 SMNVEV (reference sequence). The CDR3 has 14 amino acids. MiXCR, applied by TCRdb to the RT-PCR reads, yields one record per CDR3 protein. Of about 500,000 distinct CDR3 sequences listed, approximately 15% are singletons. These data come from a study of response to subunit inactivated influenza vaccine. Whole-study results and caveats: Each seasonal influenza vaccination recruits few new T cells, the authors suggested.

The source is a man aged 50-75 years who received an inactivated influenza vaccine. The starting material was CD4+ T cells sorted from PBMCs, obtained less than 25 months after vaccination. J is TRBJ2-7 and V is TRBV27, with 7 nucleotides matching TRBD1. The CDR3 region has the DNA TGTGCCAGCAGTTTAAAGACAGGGTTAGTCGAGCAGTACTTC. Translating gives CASSLKTGLVEQYF.